This TCR beta chain was observed in a study of cytomegalovirus exposure and HLA in healthy donors. Study context: Within an early data release were about 85 million unique TCRs drawn from HLA-typed donors.

Study results and limitations: Presence/absence analyses took donor sequencing depth as roughly uniform. In vitro data verified a few CMV-associated chains as specific for CMV antigens. The authors later found most CMV-associated TCR beta chains appeared HLA-restricted.

CDR3 size: 15 residues. V lost 8 bases and J lost 5, with 21 bases in between. The germline V gene encodes CDR1 LGHNA and CDR2 YSLEER. The PCR used 60 Vbeta and 13 Jbeta primers. TCRdb's table, derived via immunoSEQ multiplex PCR, lists solely in-frame clones and lacks some. The table includes tens of thousands of clones, more than 80% detected once. Worth noting for this clone: Its cognate antigen is unknown.

This TCR was sampled from a woman aged 40 to 50 in good health and CMV-seropositive. V gene TRBV4-3 combines with J gene TRBJ1-1; perhaps TRBD1 as D (6 bases). The source material was PBMCs. CDR3 in amino acids: CASEEVRGGSTEAFF. In DNA, the CDR3 is TGCGCCAGCGAGGAAGTTAGGGGGGGGTCGACTGAAGCTTTCTTT.